One sample yielded the 14 T cell receptor beta chains listed below, sequenced in a study of cytomegalovirus exposure and HLA in healthy donors. The PCR ran on 60 Vbeta and 13 Jbeta primers. Only in-frame clones appear in the TCRdb table, and some are missing; sequencing was by immunoSEQ multiplex PCR. The data show some 130,000 clones, over 65% seen once. Sequencing was performed on PBMCs. Receptors were obtained from a man aged 35 to 55 in good health and CMV-seronegative.

This chain joins TRBV11-2 and TRBJ1-1; D not resolved. Trimming stripped 3 bases from V and 4 bases from J, with 21 bases between. From germline, CDR1 is SGHAT and CDR2 FQNNGV. This CDR3 region has 17 residues. The CDR3 protein is CASSFAAIRDLSTEAFF. In DNA, the CDR3 is TGTGCCAGCAGCTTCGCCGCTATTAGAGATTTGAGCACTGAAGCTTTCTTT.

The chain is built from TRBV7-8 and TRBJ2-7; D not resolved. CDR1 and CDR2 (germline): SGHVS, FQNEAQ. V shed 6 bases and J shed 2 bases, with 17 bases lying between them. The CDR3 runs 15 residues. The CDR3 nucleotides are TGTGCCAGCAGTCTTGTCCGGGTTCTACCCTACGAGCAGTACTTC. This gives the protein CASSLVRVLPYEQYF.

The J gene is TRBJ1-2, the V gene TRBV30; no clear D. Germline V gene lookup returns CDR1 GTSNPN and CDR2 SVGIG (reference sequence). V lost 1 base to trimming and J lost 8 bases, with 14 bases between them. The CDR3 extends over 13 amino acids. The CDR3 spells CAWSDSGEGGYTF. Written as DNA, the CDR3 is TGTGCCTGGAGTGACAGCGGGGAGGGCGGCTACACCTTC.

This chain connects TRBV25-1 to TRBJ2-7, with TRBD1 matching over 8 bases. This CDR3 region has 15 residues. The germline gives CDR1 MGHDK, CDR2 SYGVNS. Unmatched junction bases numbered 6, after V lost 3 bases and J lost 2 bases. Here the CDR3 reads CASSEPGQGPYEQYF. The CDR3, as DNA: TGTGCCAGCAGTGAGCCCGGACAGGGTCCCTACGAGCAGTACTTC.

The rearrangement joins TRBV12-5 to TRBJ2-2, with a weak D call TRBD2 (6 bases). The V gene's germline CDR1 is LGHNT and CDR2 FRNRAP. The CDR3 covers 16 residues. The V end lost 0 bases, the J end lost 0 bases, and 8 bases lay between the germline ends. CDR3 in DNA: TGTGCTAGTGGTTTGGTGGGAGGCGCGAACACCGGGGAGCTGTTTTTT. The encoded protein is CASGLVGGANTGELFF.

The rearrangement uses TRBV7-2 and TRBJ2-2; 9 bases agree with TRBD1. The CDR3 runs 14 residues. Germline CDR1 reads SGHTA; CDR2 reads FQGNSA. The V and J ends lost 4 bases and 5 bases, in that order; junction bases with no gene match: 2. CDR3 sequence (DNA): TGTGCCAGCAGCTACGGGACAGGGACCGGGGAGCTGTTTTTT. Its translation is CASSYGTGTGELFF.

Turning to this clone: The junction and the germline gene differ at one end; a read error may be behind it. V gene TRBV11-2 combines with J gene TRBJ1-2; 12 positions match TRBD1. The CDR3 length is 16 residues. The germline V gene encodes CDR1 SGHAT and CDR2 FQNNGV. This CDR3 is CASSSGQGAANYGYTF. The CDR3 region has the DNA TGTGCCAGCAGCTCGGGACAGGGGGCGGCCAACTATGGCTACACCTTT.

The V gene is TRBV10-3, the J gene TRBJ2-7; the match to TRBD2 covers 10 bases. Germline V CDR1 and CDR2: ENHRY, SYGVKD. The ends lost 6 bases at V and 1 base at J; junction bases unmatched: 6. The CDR3 contains 15 residues. The CDR3 region is CAISGGTSVSYEQYF. The CDR3 region has the DNA TGTGCCATCAGCGGAGGGACTAGCGTATCCTACGAGCAGTACTTC.

J is TRBJ2-7 and V is TRBV28; TRBD2 might be the D (5 bases). CDR1 MDHEN and CDR2 SYDVKM come from the germline V gene. The CDR3 is 14 amino acids. Trimming cost V 5 bases and J 4 bases, with 15 bases left between them. CDR3 in DNA: TGTGCCAGCAGTGATCAAAGAGGGTCTTACGAGCAGTACTTC. Its protein product is CASSDQRGSYEQYF.

V is TRBV6-4 and J is TRBJ2-1; 9 bases are shared with TRBD2. Germline assignment: CDR1 MRHNA and CDR2 SNTAGT. CDR3 length equals 15 residues. With V trimmed by 4 bases and J by 4 bases, 5 bases remained unmatched. The CDR3 DNA follows: TGTGCCAGCAGTGTCTTAGCGGGGGATTACAATGAGCAGTTCTTC. Protein: CASSVLAGDYNEQFF.

The chain links TRBV9 to TRBJ1-4; tentative D call: TRBD1 (6 bases). Trimming cost V 4 bases and J 8 bases, with 18 bases left between them. This CDR3 region has 15 residues. The germline gives CDR1 SGDLS, CDR2 YYNGEE. CDR3: CASSTTGTDWEKLFF. The CDR3 bases are TGTGCCAGCAGCACCACAGGGACGGACTGGGAAAAACTGTTTTTT. Filled out from reference TRBV9 and TRBJ1-4, the complete variable domain reads DSGVTQTPKHLITATGQRVTLRCSPRSGDLSVYWYQQSLDQGLQFLIQYYNGEERAKGNILERFSAQQFPDLHSELNLSSLELGDSALYFCASSTTGTDWEKLFFGSGTQLSVL.

The V and J genes are TRBV5-8 and TRBJ1-3; D possibly corresponds to TRBD1 (5 bases). Deletions cut 4 bases from V and 0 bases from J, with 17 bases between. Germline V lookup: CDR1 SGHTS, CDR2 YDEGEE. CDR3 length: 17 amino acids. The CDR3, as DNA: TGTGCCAGCAGCCACCTGTACAGGCGATCCTCTGGAAACACCATATATTTT. Translated: CASSHLYRRSSGNTIYF.

This sequence joins TRBV6-6 and TRBJ1-6; a weak D match, TRBD1 (6 bases). V was cut by 6 bases and J by 7 bases, with 16 bases left in between. This CDR3 contains 15 residues. Germline loops: CDR1 MNHNY, CDR2 SVGAGI (reference sequence). DNA of the CDR3: TGTGCCAGCAGGCTTAGGGGGATCCCAAATTCACCCCTCCACTTT. The encoded protein is CASRLRGIPNSPLHF.

This clone was seen only once. The gene calls are TRBV18 and TRBJ1-2, with TRBD1 matching over 8 bases. Trimming at V came to 3 bases and at J to 7 bases, leaving 13 bases not matched to a gene. The CDR3 is 16 residues long. Germline lookup yields CDR1 KGHSH and CDR2 LQKENI. CDR3 nucleotides: TGTGCCAGCTCACCTTCGAAAGGGCAGGGGGCCGGTGGCTACACCTTC. Residues: CASSPSKGQGAGGYTF.